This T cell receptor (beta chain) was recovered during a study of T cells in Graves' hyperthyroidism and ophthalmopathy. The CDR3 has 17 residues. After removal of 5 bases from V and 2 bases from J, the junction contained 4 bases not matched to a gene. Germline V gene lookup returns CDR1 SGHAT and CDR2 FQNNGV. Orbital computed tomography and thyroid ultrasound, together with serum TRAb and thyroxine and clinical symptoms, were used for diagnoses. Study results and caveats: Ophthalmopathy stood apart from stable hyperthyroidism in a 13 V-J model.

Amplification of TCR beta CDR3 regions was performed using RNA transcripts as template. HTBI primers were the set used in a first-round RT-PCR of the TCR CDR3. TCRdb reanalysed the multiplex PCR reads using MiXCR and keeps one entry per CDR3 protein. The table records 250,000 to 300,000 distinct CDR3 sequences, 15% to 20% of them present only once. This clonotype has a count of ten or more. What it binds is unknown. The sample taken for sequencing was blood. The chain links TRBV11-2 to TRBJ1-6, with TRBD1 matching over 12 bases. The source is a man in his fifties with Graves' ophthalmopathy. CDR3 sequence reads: CASSLRDRGPYNSPLHF. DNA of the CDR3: TGTGCCAGCAGCCTCCGGGACAGGGGGCCCTATAATTCACCCCTCCACTTT. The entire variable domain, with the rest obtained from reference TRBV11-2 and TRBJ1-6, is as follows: EAGVAQSPRYKIIEKRQSVAFWCNPISGHATLYWYQQILGQGPKLLIQFQNNGVVDDSQLPKDRFSAERLKGVDSTLKIQPAKLEDSAVYLCASSLRDRGPYNSPLHFGNGTRLTVT.